The 14 T cell receptor beta chains presented below share a single source sample, sequenced in a study of metastatic and nonmetastatic thyroid tumors. TCRdb re-analyzed the PCR reads through MiXCR. The table includes roughly 38,000 clones, around a fifth detected once. Prior to thyroid surgery, none of the patients had received any treatment. The sample comprised blood. The receptors were sampled from a female donor with papillary thyroid cancer or a benign thyroid nodule (not recorded which). Some clones in this sample may be carry-over from other donors' samples.

In this sample, this clone turned up many times. This chain links TRBV7-2 with TRBJ2-7; 14 bases align to TRBD2. V lost 6 bases to trimming and J lost 2 bases; unmatched junction nucleotides: 9. The CDR3 runs to 17 residues. Per germline, CDR1 SGHTA and CDR2 FQGNSA. The CDR3 sequence is CASRRLAGGLTAYEQYF. For the CDR3, the DNA is TGTGCCAGCAGAAGACTAGCGGGAGGGCTCACGGCCTACGAGCAGTACTTC.

The chain uses TRBV7-8 and TRBJ2-5; 7 bases are a match to TRBD1. With V trimmed by 4 bases and J by 3 bases, 11 bases remained unmatched. The CDR3 has 16 amino acids. Germline values: CDR1 SGHVS, CDR2 FQNEAQ. CDR3 coding DNA: TGTGCCAGCAGCTCAGGGGGTCGTCGAGGGAAAGAGACCCAGTACTTC. Protein sequence: CASSSGGRRGKETQYF.

This clone was seen at least ten times. Since a much larger clone is just one base distant, this may be a read error. At the DNA level, this CDR3 is encoded by other sequences in the same sample as well. The J gene is TRBJ1-2, the V gene TRBV27; D gene unclear. This CDR3 has 14 amino acids. Trimming cost V 6 bases and J 7 bases, with 18 bases left between them. The germline V gene has CDR1 MNHEY and CDR2 SMNVEV (reference sequence). The CDR3: CASSFDGGGGGYTF. Here the CDR3 DNA reads TGTGCCAGCAGCTTTGACGGTGGTGGTGGTGGCTACACCTTC.

This clone was recorded a few times. Given a much more abundant clone one base away, this may be a read error. The genes are TRBV7-2 and TRBJ1-5; D is unresolved. V lost 3 bases and J lost 4, with 4 bases in between. The V gene's germline CDR1 is SGHTA and CDR2 FQGNSA. CDR3 length: 12 amino acids. The chain's CDR3 is CASSFLNQPQHF. Here the CDR3 DNA reads TGTGCCAGCAGCTTTTTGAATCAGCCCCAGCATTTT.

The chain has TRBV7-8 and TRBJ1-2, with a weak D call TRBD1 (5 bases). This CDR3 spans 14 amino acids. Germline CDR1 SGHVS, CDR2 FQNEAQ. Between the trimmed V and J ends, which lost 5 bases and 5 bases, there was a span of 15 bases. Here the CDR3 DNA reads TGTGCCAGCAGCCCCCGTCGAGGGGAGTATGGCTACACCTTC. Translation: CASSPRRGEYGYTF.

Comments on this clone: A clone one base away is much larger, so this may be a read error. At the DNA level, this CDR3 is encoded by other sequences in the same sample as well. V is TRBV3-1 and J is TRBJ2-7; TRBD2 might be the D (5 bases). Germline-derived CDR1 and CDR2 are LGHDT and YNNKEL (reference sequence). The CDR3 has 15 amino acids. V shed 6 bases and J shed 3 bases, with 18 bases lying between them. The CDR3 DNA reads TGTGCCAGCAGTCTGACACCATTAGGAGGCTACGAGCAGTACTTC. Protein sequence: CASSLTPLGGYEQYF.

This sequence joins TRBV18 and TRBJ2-4; TRBD2 agrees at 10 bases. This CDR3 spans 17 amino acids. V dropped 3 bases and J dropped 0; count of bases not matched to a gene: 5. Germline V gives CDR1 KGHSH, CDR2 LQKENI. The CDR3 here is CASSPVTSGLAKNIQYF. The CDR3 DNA is TGTGCCAGCTCACCGGTGACTAGCGGGCTAGCCAAAAACATTCAGTACTTC.

The table lists this clone with many counts. CDR3 in amino acids: CASRRGDEQYF. In DNA, the CDR3 is TGCGCCAGCCGAAGGGGGGACGAGCAGTACTTC. V and J are TRBV5-1 and TRBJ2-7, with D perhaps being TRBD1 or TRBD2 (6 bases each). The CDR3 spans 11 residues. Between the trimmed V and J ends, which lost 7 bases and 5 bases, there was a span of 10 bases. Germline values: CDR1 SGHRS, CDR2 YFSETQ.

The V call is TRBV6-1, the J call TRBJ1-5; D ambiguous. With 6 bases removed from V and 9 bases from J, the gap between germline ends came to 18 bases. Germline lookup yields CDR1 MNHNS and CDR2 SASEGT. The CDR3 is 14 amino acids. DNA for the CDR3: TGTGCCAGCAGGTTGCAGGTTCTCTTGGGGCCCCAGCATTTT. As protein: CASRLQVLLGPQHF.

This clone was picked up many times. This chain uses TRBV20-1 with TRBJ2-1, with 9 bases identical to TRBD1. In germline, CDR1 is DFQATT, CDR2 SNEGSKA (reference sequence). The CDR3 runs 15 residues. The V segment lost 6 bases and the J segment 8 bases; nucleotides outside the gene matches: 14. In DNA form, the CDR3 reads TGCAGTGCCGCCACCCGGGACAGGGTTGATGATGAGCAGTTCTTC. This gives the protein CSAATRDRVDDEQFF.

Comments on this clone: Being one base from a much bigger clone, this may be a read error. J is TRBJ2-3 and V is TRBV6-1, with D perhaps TRBD2 (7 bases). Per the germline V gene, CDR1 is MNHNS and CDR2 is SASEGT. The CDR3 contains 14 residues. CDR3 amino acids: CASKTSWRTDAQYF. The CDR3 DNA sequence: TGTGCCAGCAAGACTAGCTGGAGGACAGATGCGCAGTATTTT.

This clone was found many times. The rearrangement links TRBV2 to TRBJ2-7, with 10 bases fitting TRBD1. The CDR3 covers 13 residues. Germline V gives CDR1 SNHLY, CDR2 FYNNEI. After removal of 10 bases from V and 7 bases from J, the junction contained 10 bases not matched to a gene. CDR3 DNA: TGTGCCATCTCGGGACAGGGGTTGCGAGAGCAGTACTTC. Its protein is CAISGQGLREQYF.

This sequence joins TRBV6-1 and TRBJ1-5; 7 bases are shared with TRBD1. With V trimmed by 4 bases and J by 5 bases, 2 bases remained unmatched. The CDR3 is 13 amino acids. Germline CDR1 and CDR2: MNHNS and SASEGT. CDR3 nucleotide sequence: TGTGCCAGCAGTGGAACAGGGGATCAGCCCCAGCATTTT. Translation gives CASSGTGDQPQHF.

In this sample, this clone turned up many times. The chain employs TRBV12-3 or TRBV12-4 and TRBJ2-5; 9 nucleotides agree with TRBD2. V shed 6 bases and J 5 bases; nucleotides not matched to a gene: 10. The CDR3 runs to 15 residues. The CDR3 protein is CASSFSGSLGETQYF. The CDR3 nucleotides read TGTGCCAGCAGCTTTAGCGGGAGTTTAGGGGAGACCCAGTACTTC.